These 13 T cell receptor beta chains share one sample of origin, sequenced in a study of T cells in Graves' hyperthyroidism and ophthalmopathy. The TCR beta CDR3 regions underwent amplification using RNA transcripts as the source. During a first-round RT-PCR of the TCR CDR3, the HTBI primer set was used. TCRdb itself ran the multiplex PCR reads through MiXCR, one entry per CDR3 protein. This table has some 500,000 distinct CDR3 sequences, roughly 15% appearing once. Input material: blood. The origin of the receptors is a woman in her twenties or thirties with Graves' ophthalmopathy.

The rearrangement links TRBV20-1 to TRBJ1-2; D uncertain. Germline lookup yields CDR1 DFQATT and CDR2 SNEGSKA (reference sequence). The CDR3 is 13 amino acids. With 1 base removed from V and 3 bases from J, the gap between germline ends came to 9 bases. The CDR3 region has the DNA TGCAGTGCTAGAGTAATCCTTGACTATGGCTACACCTTC. Translating gives CSARVILDYGYTF.

This clonotype was seen repeatedly, ten times or more. The V call is TRBV5-1, the J call TRBJ2-3, with D maybe TRBD1 (5 bases). The CDR3 is 15 residues long. V lost 0 bases to trimming and J lost 3 bases, with 11 bases between them. The germline gives CDR1 SGHRS, CDR2 YFSETQ. This CDR3 is CASSLGGQGTDTQYF. The DNA of the CDR3 is TGCGCCAGCAGCTTGGGTGGTCAGGGAACAGATACGCAGTATTTT.

The chain has TRBV10-3 and TRBJ2-5; possible D gene TRBD2, 5 bases. The germline V and J ends were trimmed by 0 bases and 2 bases, with 7 bases remaining between them. Germline V gives CDR1 ENHRY, CDR2 SYGVKD. This CDR3 region has 14 residues. The CDR3 nucleotides are TGTGCCATCAGTGAGTCGACTACTCAAGAGACCCAGTACTTC. This gives the protein CAISESTTQETQYF.

This clonotype was observed a handful of times. In nucleotides, the CDR3 is TGTGCCAGCACCACAGGGGGTCCCTCCTACGAGCAGTACTTC. Amino acid sequence: CASTTGGPSYEQYF. The chain recombines TRBV27 with TRBJ2-7, with TRBD1 matching over 8 bases. Germline V lookup: CDR1 MNHEY, CDR2 SMNVEV (reference sequence). The length of the CDR3 is 14 residues. The V gene end was trimmed by 7 bases and the J gene end by 0 bases; junction bases not matched to a gene: 5.

This clonotype was picked up many times. The chain couples TRBV2 to TRBJ2-1; no reliable D call. The ends were cut back, 5 bases at V and 7 bases at J, with 9 bases in the middle. The germline V gene encodes CDR1 SNHLY and CDR2 FYNNEI. This CDR3 has 12 residues. Written as DNA, the CDR3 is TGTGCCAGCAGTCCTTACACAAATGAGCAGTTCTTC. This sequence encodes CASSPYTNEQFF. Variable domain in full (rest from reference TRBV2 and TRBJ2-1): EPEVTQTPSHQVTQMGQEVILRCVPISNHLYFYWYRQILGQKVEFLVSFYNNEISEKSEIFDDQFSVERPDGSNFTLKIRSTKLEDSAMYFCASSPYTNEQFFGPGTRLTVL.

The sample holds many counts of this clonotype. This sequence joins TRBV6-2 or TRBV6-3 and TRBJ2-3; D call uncertain. Trimming removed 5 bases from V and 2 bases from J, with 14 bases in between. Germline V CDR1 and CDR2: MNHEY, SVGEGT. The CDR3 runs 15 residues. CDR3 loop: CASSPRAYLTDTQYF. In nucleotides, the CDR3 is TGTGCCAGCAGTCCCCGGGCTTACCTCACAGATACGCAGTATTTT.

Here the CDR3 DNA reads TGTGCCAGCACCGAATCCAGATTTGAAAAACTGTTTTTT. As protein: CASTESRFEKLFF. The V call is TRBV6-1, the J call TRBJ1-4, with D uncertain. Trimming cost V 7 bases and J 7 bases, with 13 bases left between them. Germline V gene lookup returns CDR1 MNHNS and CDR2 SASEGT. The CDR3 contains 13 residues.

This clonotype came up a few times. The V and J genes are TRBV20-1 and TRBJ2-3, with unresolved D. The CDR3 runs to 12 residues. Deletions cut 1 base from V and 5 bases from J, with 7 bases between. Germline loops: CDR1 DFQATT, CDR2 SNEGSKA (reference sequence). The CDR3 spells CSARVVEDTQYF. CDR3 nucleotides: TGCAGTGCTAGAGTTGTCGAAGATACGCAGTATTTT.

This clonotype was counted ten times or more. The rearrangement uses TRBV5-6 and TRBJ2-7; 10 bases agree with TRBD2. The CDR3 runs 16 residues. V shed 0 bases and J 4 bases; nucleotides not matched to a gene: 7. Germline-derived CDR1 and CDR2 are SGHDT and YYEEEE. The CDR3 DNA follows: TGTGCCAGCAGCTTGGGGCTAGCGGGAGCACAATACGAGCAGTACTTC. It translates to CASSLGLAGAQYEQYF.

This clonotype appeared once. This chain joins TRBV14 and TRBJ2-5; 10 bases fit TRBD1. The germline gives CDR1 SGHDN, CDR2 FVKESK. J gave up 1 base and V 8 bases, and 4 bases lay outside the gene matches. The CDR3 is 14 amino acids. CDR3 bases: TGTGCCAGCCGAGGACAGGGGGGCCAAGAGACCCAGTACTTC. This gives the protein CASRGQGGQETQYF.

The genes are TRBV25-1 and TRBJ2-1, with TRBD2 matching 12 bases. Germline CDR1 MGHDK, CDR2 SYGVNS. This CDR3 has 14 residues. Trimming removed 6 bases from V and 9 bases from J; junction bases left unmatched: 6. The CDR3 loop reads CASRRLAGESEQFF. CDR3 coding DNA: TGTGCCAGCAGGAGACTAGCGGGAGAGAGTGAGCAGTTCTTC.

The CDR3 here is CASSHRTSGISYEQYF. The CDR3 DNA follows: TGCGCCAGCAGCCACAGGACTAGCGGGATTTCCTACGAGCAGTACTTC. The chain links TRBV4-1 to TRBJ2-7; 12 bases fit TRBD2. The germline V gene encodes CDR1 MGHRA and CDR2 YSYEKL. Trimming removed 3 bases from V and 1 base from J; junction bases left unmatched: 4. CDR3 length: 16 residues.

The V gene is TRBV24-1, the J gene TRBJ1-6; no firm D call. CDR1 and CDR2 from the germline V gene are KGHDR and SFDVKD. There are 13 residues in the CDR3. The V gene lost 4 bases and the J gene lost 9 bases, with 9 bases spanning the gap. CDR3 nucleotides: TGTGCCACCAGTGAAAGTCGGGGTTCACCCCTCCACTTT. Translating gives CATSESRGSPLHF.